This T cell receptor beta chain was retrieved from a study of graft-versus-host responses after intestinal transplantation. Turning to the study itself: Multivisceral, liver-intestinal, or isolated intestinal transplants were performed in recipients. For approximately three years after anti-thymocyte globulin induction, all recipients took tacrolimus and steroids. Notes on the study in general: Early post-transplant HvG declines were associated with peak circulating GvH clone levels. GvH clones occurred in recipient marrow; some first appeared in ileum or blood.

Of note for this clone: Its antigen is still unknown.

Per germline, CDR1 SGHVS and CDR2 FQNEAQ. This CDR3 has 12 amino acids. The germline V and J ends were trimmed by 9 bases and 3 bases, with 11 bases remaining between them. The protocol was immunoSEQ multiplex PCR, while the TCRdb copy is restricted to in-frame clones and leaves out a portion. The data contain 95,000 to 130,000 clones, less than 95% of them singletons. The material was unstimulated CD4+ T cells sorted from spleen or lymph node cells, obtained before intestinal transplant. The gene calls are TRBV7-8 and TRBJ1-2; weak D call: TRBD1 (6 bases). This clonotype was obtained from a human donor who received an intestinal transplant. The CDR3 protein is CARLGQYYGYTF. CDR3 nucleotides: TGTGCCAGACTAGGACAGTACTATGGCTACACCTTC.